This T cell receptor beta chain is drawn from a study of memory CD4+ T cells and cytomegalovirus serostatus. The table came from immunoSEQ multiplex PCR; TCRdb's copy has only in-frame clones and leaves some out. The table records about 27,000 clones, about 75% of them present only once. The CDR3 is 14 residues long. Germline CDR1 is MNHNS and CDR2 is SASEGT. Trimming at V came to 3 bases and at J to 5 bases, leaving 5 bases not matched to a gene. This clone showed up just a few times. The sort gate was single viable CD3+CD4+CD8-CD45RO+ cells for memory CD4+ T cells. CMV serostatus came from serum IgG against pp150, pp28, p38, p52.

This rearrangement joins TRBV6-1 to TRBJ1-2; the match to TRBD1 covers 8 bases. This receptor was identified in an adult in good health and CMV-seronegative. The specimen sequenced was memory CD4+ T cells from blood. The CDR3 DNA reads TGTGCCAGCAGTGATCCACAGGGGGTTTATGGCTACACCTTC. This translates into CASSDPQGVYGYTF.